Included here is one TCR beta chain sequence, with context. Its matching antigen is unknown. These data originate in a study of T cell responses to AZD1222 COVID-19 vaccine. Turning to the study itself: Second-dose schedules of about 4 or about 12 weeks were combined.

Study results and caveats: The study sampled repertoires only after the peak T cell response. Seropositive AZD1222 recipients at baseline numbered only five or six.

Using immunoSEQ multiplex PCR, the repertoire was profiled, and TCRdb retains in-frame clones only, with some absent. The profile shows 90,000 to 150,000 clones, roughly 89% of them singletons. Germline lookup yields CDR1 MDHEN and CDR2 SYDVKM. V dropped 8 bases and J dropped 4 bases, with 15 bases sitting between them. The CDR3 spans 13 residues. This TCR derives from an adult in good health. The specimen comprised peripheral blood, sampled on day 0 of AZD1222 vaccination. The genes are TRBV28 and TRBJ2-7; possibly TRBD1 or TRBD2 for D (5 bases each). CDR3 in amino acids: CASAQGPAYEQYF. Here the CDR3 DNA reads TGTGCCAGCGCCCAGGGACCGGCGTACGAGCAGTACTTC.